This T cell receptor (beta chain) was captured in a study of T cells in Graves' hyperthyroidism and ophthalmopathy. Researchers took RNA transcripts and amplified the TCR beta CDR3 regions from them. First-round RT-PCR of the TCR CDR3 relied on the HTBI primer set. MiXCR was run by TCRdb on the multiplex PCR reads, yielding one entry per CDR3 protein. The table lists about 59,000 distinct CDR3 sequences, about 50% of them singletons. The CDR3 covers 15 residues. Losses at the gene ends were 3 bases for V and 7 bases for J; bases not matched to a gene: 9. Germline CDR1 SGDLS, CDR2 YYNGEE. Uncontrolled infections, other autoimmune diseases, pregnancy or lactation led to exclusion of patients. This clonotype was counted many times.

Sequenced: blood. The V call is TRBV9, the J call TRBJ1-4; TRBD1 matches 7 bases. The receptor comes from a woman aged 55-70 years with Graves' ophthalmopathy. The CDR3 DNA is TGTGCCAGCAGCGCGGAACAGGGGCGGGGTGAAAAACTGTTTTTT. Protein: CASSAEQGRGEKLFF.